Following are 23 T cell receptor beta chains from one sample sequenced in a study of blood T cell repertoires in COVID-19. Method: immunoSEQ multiplex PCR; TCRdb's copy keeps in-frame clones and lacks some. The sample carries 100,000 to 150,000 clones, 85% recorded once. Sequenced input: peripheral blood. These receptors were collected from a woman of 80 years or more with acute or convalescent COVID-19.

The gene calls are TRBV21-1 and TRBJ2-7; the table calls TRBD1, which could not be checked here. TRBV21-1 is deemed a pseudogene. This CDR3 region has 14 residues. CDR3 loop: CASSIQQADVSQYF. The DNA of the CDR3 is TGTGCCAGCAGCATACAACAGGCTGACGTATCTCAGTACTTC.

V usage is TRBV7-8 and J usage is TRBJ2-1; TRBD2 might be the D (6 bases). The CDR3 totals 16 residues. CDR1 and CDR2 from the germline V gene are SGHVS and FQNEAQ. V was shortened by 5 bases and J by 0 bases, with 14 bases between the two germline ends. This CDR3 reads CASSRDSSNSYNEQFF. The CDR3 DNA sequence: TGTGCCAGCAGCCGGGACTCCTCGAACTCCTACAATGAGCAGTTCTTC.

Regarding this clone: Germline and junction disagree at one end, which may indicate a read error. The chain carries TRBV5-4 and TRBJ2-7; 7 nucleotides align to TRBD1. This CDR3 is built from 14 residues. Germline CDR1 reads SGHNT; CDR2 reads YYREEE (reference sequence). As DNA, the CDR3 is TGTGCCAGCAGATTGGACAGGTCCACCTACGAGCAGTACTTC. Translation: CASRLDRSTYEQYF.

CDR3 sequence reads: CASSQTGGALRGYTF. CDR3 in DNA: TGTGCCAGCAGTCAGACAGGGGGCGCGCTGAGGGGCTACACCTTC. This chain links TRBV6-2 or TRBV6-3 with TRBJ1-2, with 10 bases that match TRBD1. This CDR3 contains 15 residues. Per germline, CDR1 MNHEY and CDR2 SVGEGT. V was clipped by 5 bases and J by 8 bases; unmatched bases: 11.

This clone was counted once. The J gene is TRBJ2-5, the V gene TRBV19, with 14 positions matching TRBD2. Germline V gene sequence: CDR1 LNHDA, CDR2 SQIVND (reference sequence). The CDR3 is made up of 19 amino acids. Trimming cost V 6 bases and J 2 bases; bases outside gene matches: 14. The CDR3 DNA reads as TGTGCCAGTAGCCCCCGGGGCCCCGGGACTAGCGGGGGACAAGAGACCCAGTACTTC. Residues: CASSPRGPGTSGGQETQYF.

The CDR3 DNA reads TGTGCCAGCAGCTCTCGCGGGGCGGGAGAGCAGTACGTC. This encodes CASSSRGAGEQYV. The chain is built from TRBV3-1 (or the pseudogene TRBV3-2) and TRBJ2-7; maybe TRBD2 (6 bases). The CDR3 runs to 13 residues. Trimming took off 5 bases at V and 7 bases at J, with 15 bases between the two ends. Per the germline V gene, CDR1 is LGHDT and CDR2 is YNNKEL (reference sequence).

This chain joins TRBV5-1 and TRBJ1-2, with D possibly matching TRBD1 (6 bases). Per the germline V gene, CDR1 is SGHRS and CDR2 is YFSETQ. Trimming stripped 3 bases from V and 6 bases from J, with 9 bases between. CDR3 length: 12 amino acids. CDR3 in amino acids: CASSSQGDGYTF. DNA of the CDR3: TGCGCCAGCAGCTCACAGGGAGATGGCTACACCTTC.

The rearrangement links TRBV7-9 to TRBJ2-5; 7 positions match TRBD2. Germline V gene sequence: CDR1 SEHNR, CDR2 FQNEAQ (reference sequence). Trimming at V came to 1 base and at J to 4 bases, leaving 3 bases not matched to a gene. This CDR3 comprises 14 residues. The CDR3 is CASSLGLASETQYF. In DNA form, the CDR3 reads TGTGCCAGCAGCTTAGGACTAGCCTCAGAGACCCAGTACTTC.

The chain has TRBV3-1 (or the pseudogene TRBV3-2) and TRBJ2-3; D remains unclear. The V and J ends lost 3 bases and 4 bases respectively, with 2 bases between them. Germline loops: CDR1 LGHDT, CDR2 YNNKEL (reference sequence). CDR3 length: 11 amino acids. The CDR3 spells CASSHSDTQYF. The CDR3 bases are TGTGCCAGCAGCCACTCAGATACGCAGTATTTT.

The V gene is TRBV6-1, the J gene TRBJ2-4; 9 bases match TRBD1. Germline V gene lookup returns CDR1 MNHNS and CDR2 SASEGT. The V segment lost 2 bases and the J segment 5 bases; nucleotides outside the gene matches: 4. This CDR3 is 15 amino acids long. The CDR3 nucleotides read TGTGCCAGCAGTGAACCTTGGACAGGGGAAAACATTCAGTACTTC. Protein: CASSEPWTGENIQYF.

This chain connects TRBV5-1 to TRBJ1-1, with D possibly being TRBD1 (5 bases). The CDR3 runs 15 residues. V lost 4 bases, J lost 5 bases, and 18 bases lay in between. Per germline, CDR1 SGHRS and CDR2 YFSETQ. CDR3 sequence reads: CASSLRLSGITEAFF. Here the CDR3 DNA reads TGCGCCAGCAGCCTGCGGCTTTCAGGGATAACTGAAGCTTTCTTT.

The genes are TRBV19 and TRBJ1-5, with 9 bases that match TRBD1. Trimming at V came to 5 bases and at J to 6 bases, leaving 17 bases not matched to a gene. The CDR3 contains 18 residues. The germline CDR1 and CDR2 sequences are LNHDA and SQIVND (reference sequence). The DNA for the CDR3 is TGTGCCAGTAGTTTTCGGGTGGCGGGACAGGGTCGATTTCAGCCCCAGCATTTT. This gives the protein CASSFRVAGQGRFQPQHF.

The chain links TRBV19 to TRBJ1-1; D gene uncertain. Trimming took 3 bases from V and 1 from J, leaving 9 bases between them. CDR1 and CDR2 (germline): LNHDA, SQIVND (reference sequence). CDR3 size: 14 residues. CDR3: CASSIKGGNTEAFF. CDR3 in DNA: TGTGCCAGTAGTATTAAGGGAGGGAACACTGAAGCTTTCTTT.

J is TRBJ1-5 and V is TRBV28; tentatively, D is TRBD1 (5 bases). Between the trimmed V and J ends, which lost 3 bases and 11 bases, there was a span of 20 bases. Germline loops: CDR1 MDHEN, CDR2 SYDVKM. The CDR3 covers 15 residues. In DNA, the CDR3 is TGTGCCAGCAGTTTTCAGGGACGGGAGCAAGTATCCCAGCATTTT. Its protein product is CASSFQGREQVSQHF.

The CDR3 nucleotides read TGTGCCAGCAGTCCACAGGGGGCGCGAAGTCAGCCCCAGCATTTT. This gives the protein CASSPQGARSQPQHF. The rearrangement joins TRBV27 to TRBJ1-5; 9 bases are shared with TRBD1. The CDR3 totals 15 residues. The ends lost 5 bases at V and 6 bases at J; junction bases unmatched: 8. The germline V gene has CDR1 MNHEY and CDR2 SMNVEV (reference sequence).

The chain carries TRBV9 and TRBJ1-5; no definite D call. Trimming pared 0 bases from V and 5 bases from J, leaving 9 bases between. Germline assignment: CDR1 SGDLS and CDR2 YYNGEE. CDR3 length equals 14 residues. The DNA for the CDR3 is TGTGCCAGCAGCGTAGCAGTTACCGATCAGCCCCAGCATTTT. Protein sequence: CASSVAVTDQPQHF.

The chain has TRBV18 and TRBJ2-7; 12 bases are a match to TRBD1. J gave up 3 bases and V 6 bases, and 12 bases lay outside the gene matches. This CDR3 is built from 17 residues. Germline loops: CDR1 KGHSH, CDR2 LQKENI. This CDR3 reads CASSSVGGTGGNYEQYF. In nucleotides, the CDR3 is TGTGCCAGCTCCTCCGTGGGGGGGACAGGGGGCAACTACGAGCAGTACTTC.

The chain links TRBV7-9 to TRBJ2-5, with a tentative D call TRBD1 (8 bases). Germline V gene sequence: CDR1 SEHNR, CDR2 FQNEAQ (reference sequence). CDR3 length: 17 amino acids. Trimming cost V 2 bases and J 5 bases, with 21 bases left between them. The CDR3 protein is CASSLPRTGRDSETQYF. The CDR3 DNA reads as TGTGCCAGCAGCTTACCTAGGACAGGGAGGGATTCGGAGACCCAGTACTTC.

This clone was picked up a small number of times. The chain has TRBV7-2 and TRBJ1-2; 8 bases line up with TRBD1. The CDR3 runs 15 residues. V was clipped by 5 bases and J by 2 bases; unmatched bases: 7. Germline V lookup: CDR1 SGHTA, CDR2 FQGNSA. The chain's CDR3 is CASSQSGDRNYGYTF. The CDR3 DNA reads TGTGCCAGCAGCCAGAGTGGGGACAGGAACTATGGCTACACCTTC.

The V gene is TRBV9, the J gene TRBJ1-4; D is perhaps TRBD1 (6 bases). Trimming shortened V by 4 bases and J by 5 bases, and 18 bases separated the two germline ends. CDR1 is SGDLS, CDR2 YYNGEE, per germline. The CDR3 is made up of 16 amino acids. CDR3 sequence reads: CASSTSAGARNEKLFF. As DNA, the CDR3 is TGTGCCAGCAGCACTTCCGCGGGGGCGAGGAATGAAAAACTGTTTTTT.

This clone was seen only a few times. V and J are TRBV27 and TRBJ1-2; 8 bases match TRBD1. The CDR3 has 17 amino acids. V lost 5 bases and J lost 6; bases outside the gene matches: 17. The V gene's germline CDR1 is MNHEY and CDR2 SMNVEV (reference sequence). CDR3 in amino acids: CASSLSGPGGRIHGYTF. The CDR3 DNA is TGTGCCAGCAGTCTCTCCGGCCCAGGGGGCAGGATCCATGGCTACACCTTC.

This chain links TRBV5-1 with TRBJ2-5; 10 bases are shared with TRBD1. The CDR3 is 15 residues long. V was clipped by 0 bases and J by 3 bases; unmatched bases: 2. Germline loops: CDR1 SGHRS, CDR2 YFSETQ. CDR3 DNA sequence: TGCGCCAGCAGCTTGGCCGGGACAGGGGAAGAGACCCAGTACTTC. Its protein is CASSLAGTGEETQYF.

This sequence joins TRBV5-1 and TRBJ1-6, with D uncertain. With 5 bases removed from V and 0 bases from J, the gap between germline ends came to 12 bases. From germline, CDR1 is SGHRS and CDR2 YFSETQ. The CDR3 has 16 residues. The CDR3 nucleotides read TGCGCCAGCAGACAGAGTCTAAGCTCCTATAATTCACCCCTCCACTTT. Encoded protein: CASRQSLSSYNSPLHF.